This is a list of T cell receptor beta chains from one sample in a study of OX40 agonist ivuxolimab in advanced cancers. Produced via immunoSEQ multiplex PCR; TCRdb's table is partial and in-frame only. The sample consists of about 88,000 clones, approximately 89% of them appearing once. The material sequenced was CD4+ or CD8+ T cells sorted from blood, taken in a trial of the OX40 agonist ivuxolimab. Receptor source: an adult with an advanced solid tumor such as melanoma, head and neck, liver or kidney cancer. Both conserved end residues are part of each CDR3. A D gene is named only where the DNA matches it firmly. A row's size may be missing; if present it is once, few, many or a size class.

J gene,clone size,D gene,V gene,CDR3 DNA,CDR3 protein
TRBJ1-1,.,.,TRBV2,TGTGCCACATCCCGGGACCCGAGCCCCATCACTGAAGCTTTCTTT,CATSRDPSPITEAFF
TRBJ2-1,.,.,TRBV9,TGTGCCAGCAGCGTAGGGGGAATCTCCTACAATGAGCAGTTCTTC,CASSVGGISYNEQFF
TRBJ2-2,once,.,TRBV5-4,TGTGCCAGCAGACCAGCTTATTCCAGGGGACCGAACACCGGGGAGCTGTTTTTT,CASRPAYSRGPNTGELFF
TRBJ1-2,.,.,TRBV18,TGTGCCAGCTCACTCAAGGAGTACTATGGCTACACCTTC,CASSLKEYYGYTF
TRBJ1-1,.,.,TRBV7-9,TGTGCCAGCAGCGCCCGGACTTGGAACACTGAAGCTTTCTTT,CASSARTWNTEAFF
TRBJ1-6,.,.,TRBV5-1,TGCGCCAGCAGCTTGGACCTATATAACTCCTATAATTCACCCCTCCACTTT,CASSLDLYNSYNSPLHF
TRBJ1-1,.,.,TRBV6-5,TGTGCCAGCAGTTACAGGGGTTTCACTGAAGCTTTCTTT,CASSYRGFTEAFF
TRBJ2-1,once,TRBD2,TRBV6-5,TGTGCCAGGGATCGTCGGGAGGCCTACAATGAGCAGTTCTTC,CARDRREAYNEQFF
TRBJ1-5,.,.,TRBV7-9,TGTGCCAGCAGCTTAGAGGCGGGGCAGCCCCAGCATTTT,CASSLEAGQPQHF
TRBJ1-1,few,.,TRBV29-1,TGCAGCGCCAAGCCAGGGAACACTGAAGCTTTCTTT,CSAKPGNTEAFF
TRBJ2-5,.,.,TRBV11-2,TGTGCCAGCAGCTTAGAGGGGGGCTGGTTTGCGACCCAGTACTTC,CASSLEGGWFATQYF
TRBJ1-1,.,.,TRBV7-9,TGTGCCAGCAGCTCCCGCGGGGGGGGCACGCGGGGGTCCACTGAAGCTTTCTTT,CASSSRGGGTRGSTEAFF
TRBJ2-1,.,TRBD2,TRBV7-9,TGTGCCAGCAGTCGGGAGGGGGATGAGCAGTTCTTC,CASSREGDEQFF
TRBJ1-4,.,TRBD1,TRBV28,TGTGCCAGTAACGACTCAGGGGGTACACGCGCGGGAAAACTGTTTTTT,CASNDSGGTRAGKLFF
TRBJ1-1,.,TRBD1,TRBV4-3,TGCGCCAGCAGCCAGGAGACAGGGATCGCCACTGAAGCTTTCTTT,CASSQETGIATEAFF
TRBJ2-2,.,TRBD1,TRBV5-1,TGCGCCAGCAGTCCCGGGATAGGGGGCGCCGGCACCGGGGAGCTGTTTTTT,CASSPGIGGAGTGELFF
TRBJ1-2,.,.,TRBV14,TGTGCCAGCAGCCATACGGAGTCTAGTGGCTACACCTTC,CASSHTESSGYTF
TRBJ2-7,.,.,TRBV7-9,TGTGCCAGCAGCTCGCTGCTGTACGAGCAGTACTTC,CASSSLLYEQYF
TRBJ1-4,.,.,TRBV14,TGTGCCAGCAGCCGACGGTCGTTAGGGGAAAAACTGTTTTTT,CASSRRSLGEKLFF
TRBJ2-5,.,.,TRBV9,TGTGCCAGCAGCGTAGATCCGGGGCTCATGGAGACCCAGTACTTC,CASSVDPGLMETQYF
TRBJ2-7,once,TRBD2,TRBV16,TGTGCCAGCAGCCAACGACTAGCGGGGGGGTACGAGCAGTACTTC,CASSQRLAGGYEQYF
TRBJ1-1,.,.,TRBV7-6,TGTGCCAGCAGCCTGGAGAGATACACTGAAGCTTTCTTT,CASSLERYTEAFF
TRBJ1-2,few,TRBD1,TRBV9,TGTGCCAGCAGCGCTTGGGGACAGGGGTTCTATGGCTACACCTTC,CASSAWGQGFYGYTF
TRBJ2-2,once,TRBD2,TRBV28,TGTGCCAGCAGTCTAGCGGGGAGGACCGGGGAGCTGTTTTTT,CASSLAGRTGELFF
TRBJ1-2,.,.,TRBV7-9,TGTGCCAGCAGCTTAATTCCGGGGCCGTTAGACTATGGCTACACCTTC,CASSLIPGPLDYGYTF
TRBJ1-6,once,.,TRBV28,TGTGCCAGCAGTTTATATGGAGATTCACCCCTCCACTTT,CASSLYGDSPLHF
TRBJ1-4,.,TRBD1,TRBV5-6,TGTGCCAGCAGGTTGCAGGGGGTATGGGAGGAAAAACTGTTTTTT,CASRLQGVWEEKLFF
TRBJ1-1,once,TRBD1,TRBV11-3,TGTGCCAGCAGTCAACAGGGGTCGAACACTGAAGCTTTCTTT,CASSQQGSNTEAFF
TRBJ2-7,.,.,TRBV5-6,TGTGCCAGCAGCTTGAGTGAGGGCGAGCAGTACTTC,CASSLSEGEQYF
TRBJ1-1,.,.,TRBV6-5,TGTGCCAGCAGGGGGGCGCGGGTCACTGAAGCTTTCTTT,CASRGARVTEAFF
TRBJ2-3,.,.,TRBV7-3,TGTGCCAGCAGCTTGGCAGGGGGGACAGATACGCAGTATTTT,CASSLAGGTDTQYF
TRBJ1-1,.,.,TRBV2,TGTGCCACCAAATGGGAGGGGCTGAACACTGAAGCTTTCTTT,CATKWEGLNTEAFF
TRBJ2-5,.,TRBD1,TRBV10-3,TGTGCCATCGGATCACAGGGGGCGCTTGGGGAGACCCAGTACTTC,CAIGSQGALGETQYF
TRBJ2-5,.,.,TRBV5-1,TGCGCCAGCAGCTTGGTTCAGGGCCAAGAGACCCAGTACTTC,CASSLVQGQETQYF
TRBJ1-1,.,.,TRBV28,TGTGCCAGCAGTTTAGGGGCACATGAAGCTTTCTTT,CASSLGAHEAFF
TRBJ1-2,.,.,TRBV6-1,TGTGCCAGCAGGAGGGCAGAAGCTAACTATGGCTACACCTTC,CASRRAEANYGYTF
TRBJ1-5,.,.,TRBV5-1,TGCGCCAGCAGCTTGAGGCCGAATCAGCCCCAGCATTTT,CASSLRPNQPQHF
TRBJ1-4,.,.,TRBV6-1,TGTGCCAGCAGTCGACGGCTAACTAATGAAAAACTGTTTTTT,CASSRRLTNEKLFF
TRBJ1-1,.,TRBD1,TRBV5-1,TGCGCCAGCAGCTCCTGGACAGGGGGAACTGAAGCTTTCTTT,CASSSWTGGTEAFF
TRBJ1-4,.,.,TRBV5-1,TGCGCCAGCAGCTTGGACGGGTTATTTGGTGAAAAACTGTTTTTT,CASSLDGLFGEKLFF
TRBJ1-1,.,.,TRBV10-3,TGTGCCATCAGAGTACAGGGAAAAGCTTTCTTT,CAIRVQGKAFF